A selection of T cell receptor beta chains follows, all from one sample in a study of graft-versus-host responses after intestinal transplantation. Here immunoSEQ multiplex PCR was the method, and the copy in TCRdb shows in-frame clones only, minus some. This table has about 90,000 clones, about nine tenths appearing once. For these TCRs, the target antigens are not known. The input for sequencing was unstimulated CD4+ T cells sorted from spleen or lymph node cells, taken before intestinal transplant. The receptors originated from a human donor who received an intestinal transplant. CDR3s include the opening cysteine and the closing phenylalanine or tryptophan. D genes are given only for firm matches. Where a row states a size, it is once, few, many or the class of an expanded clone; other rows omit it.

>NA|TRBJ2-2|NA|TRBV5-5
CASSIRTANTGELFF
TGTGCCAGCAGCATTAGGACAGCTAACACCGGGGAGCTGTTTTTT
>NA|TRBJ1-1|once|TRBV27
CASSPLGRNTEAFF
TGTGCCAGCAGCCCCCTTGGCAGGAACACTGAAGCTTTCTTT
>TRBD1|TRBJ1-2|NA|TRBV2
CASRQGGYGYTF
TGTGCCAGCCGACAGGGCGGCTATGGCTACACCTTC
>NA|TRBJ1-5|NA|TRBV6-6
CASSYSEGREPQHF
TGTGCCAGCAGTTACTCTGAAGGGAGGGAGCCCCAGCATTTT
>NA|TRBJ1-2|few|TRBV5-6
CASSRTALHGYTF
TGTGCCAGCAGCAGGACAGCCTTGCACGGCTACACCTTC
>NA|TRBJ1-5|NA|TRBV28
CASSFGGPGMGGSNQPQHF
TGTGCCAGCAGTTTTGGAGGGCCAGGGATGGGGGGTAGCAATCAGCCCCAGCATTTT
>NA|TRBJ2-7|NA|TRBV30
CAWREGRGYEQYF
TGTGCCTGGAGGGAAGGGAGAGGTTACGAGCAGTACTTC
>NA|TRBJ2-3|NA|TRBV9
CASSVGDTQYF
TGTGCCAGCAGCGTAGGAGATACGCAGTATTTT
>NA|TRBJ2-2|NA|TRBV7-9
CARAPGELFF
TGTGCCAGAGCGCCCGGGGAGCTGTTTTTT
>NA|TRBJ2-4|NA|TRBV30
CAWSGVRNIQYF
TGTGCCTGGAGTGGGGTGAGAAACATTCAGTACTTC
>TRBD2|TRBJ2-7|NA|TRBV19
CASSIKVPSGSSGSTYEQYF
TGTGCCAGTAGTATAAAAGTTCCTTCTGGGTCTAGCGGGAGTACCTACGAGCAGTACTTC
>NA|TRBJ2-3|NA|TRBV7-9
CASSVRESRTDTQYF
TGTGCCAGCAGCGTTCGGGAGTCTCGGACAGATACGCAGTATTTT
>TRBD2|TRBJ2-1|NA|TRBV6-6
CASKEREVGEQFF
TGTGCCAGCAAAGAACGGGAGGTGGGTGAGCAGTTCTTC
>NA|TRBJ2-3|NA|TRBV12-5
CASGFFYTDTQYF
TGTGCTAGTGGTTTCTTCTACACAGATACGCAGTATTTT
>TRBD1|TRBJ2-3|few|TRBV19
CASSIGGQGTDTQYF
TGTGCCAGTAGTATAGGGGGACAGGGGACAGATACGCAGTATTTT
>NA|TRBJ2-3|NA|TRBV19
CASSLDWVDTQYF
TGTGCCAGTAGCCTGGATTGGGTGGATACGCAGTATTTT
>NA|TRBJ1-4|NA|TRBV18
CASSPGARNEKLFF
TGTGCCAGCTCACCCGGGGCCAGGAATGAAAAACTGTTTTTT
>NA|TRBJ2-1|NA|TRBV6-1
CASILGRSYNEQFF
TGTGCCAGCATCTTAGGGCGCTCCTACAATGAGCAGTTCTTC
>NA|TRBJ2-2|NA|TRBV9
CASSVAGTTGELFF
TGTGCCAGCAGCGTAGCGGGAACCACCGGGGAGCTGTTTTTT
>TRBD2|TRBJ2-1|NA|TRBV5-6
CASSLRMASGRAWEQFF
TGTGCCAGCAGCTTGAGAATGGCTAGCGGGAGGGCCTGGGAGCAGTTCTTC
>NA|TRBJ1-4|few|TRBV19
CASRGGRSTNEKLFF
TGTGCCAGTAGGGGAGGCCGCTCGACTAATGAAAAACTGTTTTTT
>NA|TRBJ1-5|NA|TRBV19
CASSPTDSWMAQPQHF
TGTGCCAGTAGTCCGACGGACAGTTGGATGGCTCAGCCCCAGCATTTT
>TRBD2|TRBJ2-5|NA|TRBV11-3
CASSLGVAGVDRQETQYF
TGTGCCAGCAGCTTAGGTGTAGCGGGAGTGGATCGACAAGAGACCCAGTACTTC
>TRBD1|TRBJ2-1|NA|TRBV11-2
CASSLVSVGTEVLF
TGTGCCAGCAGCTTAGTTAGTGTGGGGACAGAGGTTCTCTTC
>NA|TRBJ1-2|NA|TRBV18
CASSPRTTVRYGYTF
TGTGCCAGCTCACCACGGACAACAGTACGCTATGGCTACACCTTC
>TRBD1|TRBJ2-1|once|TRBV11-1
CASRLGGPQGYNEQFF
TGTGCCAGCAGGTTAGGGGGCCCGCAGGGATACAATGAGCAGTTCTTC
>NA|TRBJ2-2|NA|TRBV5-1
CASSWGWGSGTGELFF
TGCGCCAGCAGCTGGGGGTGGGGTAGCGGCACCGGGGAGCTGTTTTTT
>NA|TRBJ2-4|NA|TRBV4-1
CASSQDRRGIAKNIQYF
TGCGCCAGCAGCCAAGATAGACGGGGTATAGCCAAAAACATTCAGTACTTC
>NA|TRBJ1-2|NA|TRBV7-6
CASSLGPGASYGYTF
TGTGCCAGCAGCTTAGGTCCGGGGGCATCTTATGGCTACACCTTC
>NA|TRBJ1-5|NA|TRBV6-1
CASRPGHVAGEPQHF
TGTGCCAGCAGGCCGGGGCACGTCGCCGGGGAGCCCCAGCATTTT
>NA|TRBJ2-7|NA|TRBV7-2
CASSLSYYEQYF
TGTGCCAGCAGCTTGAGCTACTACGAGCAGTACTTC
>NA|TRBJ2-6|NA|TRBV29-1
CSVEQVARSGANVLTF
TGCAGCGTGGAACAGGTTGCCCGCTCTGGGGCCAACGTCCTGACTTTC
>TRBD1|TRBJ1-1|NA|TRBV7-3
CASSPDRETEAFF
TGTGCCAGCAGCCCCGACAGGGAAACTGAAGCTTTCTTT
>NA|TRBJ2-7|once|TRBV15
CATSRATGEQYF
TGTGCCACCAGCAGAGCCACGGGCGAGCAGTACTTC
>NA|TRBJ2-3|NA|TRBV19
CASSPRDFISTDTQYF
TGTGCCAGTAGTCCCCGGGATTTTATTAGCACAGATACGCAGTATTTT
>NA|TRBJ1-1|NA|TRBV28
CASSFDRIYRAFF
TGTGCCAGCAGTTTCGACAGGATCTATCGAGCTTTCTTT
>NA|TRBJ1-2|NA|TRBV6-1
CASSPLGSYGYTF
TGTGCCAGCAGTCCCCTTGGCTCCTATGGCTACACCTTC
>NA|TRBJ1-1|NA|TRBV28
CASSSVGTEAFF
TGTGCCAGCAGCTCCGTGGGCACTGAAGCTTTCTTT
>TRBD2|TRBJ2-7|NA|TRBV4-1
CASSQYPRLAGGGEQYF
TGCGCCAGCAGCCAGTATCCCCGACTAGCGGGAGGAGGCGAGCAGTACTTC
>TRBD1|TRBJ2-2|NA|TRBV2
CASSDLGQGARMGNTGELFF
TGTGCCAGCAGTGATTTGGGACAGGGGGCCCGAATGGGGAATACCGGGGAGCTGTTTTTT
>NA|TRBJ2-1|NA|TRBV4-1
CASSQPGAEDNEQFF
TGCGCCAGCAGCCAACCCGGCGCGGAGGACAATGAGCAGTTCTTC
>TRBD1|TRBJ2-7|NA|TRBV7-9
CASSLVRTGSYEQYF
TGTGCCAGCAGCTTAGTCAGGACAGGCTCCTACGAGCAGTACTTC